These T cell receptor beta chains were read from a single sample in a study of T cell responses to AZD1222 COVID-19 vaccine. TCRdb keeps only in-frame clones here, not all; method: immunoSEQ multiplex PCR. The sample lists under 150,000 clones; 93% were seen once. Sample: peripheral blood, taken on day 0 of AZD1222 vaccination. Every receptor here comes from an adult in good health. Both conserved end residues are part of each CDR3. The D gene is left open where the match is weak. Expanded clones get a size class; other rows say once, few or many, or leave the size out.

TGTGCCACCCGAGCGCCTGAACAGGGTAGCACAGATACGCAGTATTTT,CATRAPEQGSTDTQYF,TRBV5-4,TRBJ2-3,-,-
TGTGCCAGCAGCCAAGCCTACAGCGGGAGGGCGACCTACGAGCAGTACTTC,CASSQAYSGRATYEQYF,TRBV14,TRBJ2-7,TRBD2,once
TGCAGCGTTGCAGGGGTGAGTACTGAAGCTTTCTTT,CSVAGVSTEAFF,TRBV29-1,TRBJ1-1,-,-
TGTGCCACCAGTGATCCTAGGGACAGCACAGATACGCAGTATTTT,CATSDPRDSTDTQYF,TRBV24-1,TRBJ2-3,-,-
TGTGCCAGTTCAGAGACAGGGAAGAACACTGAAGCTTTCTTT,CASSETGKNTEAFF,TRBV27,TRBJ1-1,TRBD1,-
TGTGCCAGCAGCTACCGGGACAGGGAGAACACTGAAGCTTTCTTT,CASSYRDRENTEAFF,TRBV7-2,TRBJ1-1,TRBD1,-
TGTGCCACCAGTGATTCGGCGGATAACGCGGAGACCCAGTACTTC,CATSDSADNAETQYF,TRBV24-1,TRBJ2-5,-,-
TGTGCCAGCAGCCAAGCAGGGATGGCTAGCGGGAGTCTGGAGACCCAGTACTTC,CASSQAGMASGSLETQYF,TRBV3-1/TRBV3-2,TRBJ2-5,TRBD2,-
TGTGCCAGTACCCCGGGACTAGATCACAATGAGCAGTTCTTC,CASTPGLDHNEQFF,TRBV19,TRBJ2-1,TRBD2,-
TGTGCCAGCCTAAGACAGGAGCACACTGAAGCTTTCTTT,CASLRQEHTEAFF,TRBV2,TRBJ1-1,-,-
TGCGCCAGCAGCCAAGTCAGACTCCCATCTAGCTCCTACGAGCAGTACTTC,CASSQVRLPSSSYEQYF,TRBV4-1,TRBJ2-7,-,-
TGTGCCAGCAGTTGCCCTGAATTCTTC,CASSCPEFF,TRBV12-3/TRBV12-4,TRBJ2-1,-,-
TGTGCCAGCAGTGATTGGTCGAGGACTGAAGCTTTCTTT,CASSDWSRTEAFF,TRBV6-1,TRBJ1-1,-,few
TGTGCCAGCACAGGGGCCTACGAGCAGTACTTC,CASTGAYEQYF,TRBV12-3/TRBV12-4,TRBJ2-7,-,-
TGTGCCAGCAGCCCAACGGGGCAGCACACTGAAGCTTTCTTT,CASSPTGQHTEAFF,TRBV9,TRBJ1-1,-,-
TGTGCCAGCTCACCACCGGGGGCGGAAAGCACAGATACGCAGTATTTT,CASSPPGAESTDTQYF,TRBV18,TRBJ2-3,-,-
TGTGCCAGCAGCACGGCGGGAGGGCCAAGGGAGCAGTTCTTC,CASSTAGGPREQFF,TRBV9,TRBJ2-1,TRBD2,once
TGCGCCAGTGCGACGGCGGAGACCCAGTACTTC,CASATAETQYF,TRBV5-1,TRBJ2-5,-,-
TGTGCCAGCAGTGCATACAGGGACAACACTGAAGCTTTCTTT,CASSAYRDNTEAFF,TRBV7-8,TRBJ1-1,-,-
TGTGCCAGCAGGGGTTTCGGGAGTCCCCAAGAGACCCAGTACTTC,CASRGFGSPQETQYF,TRBV2,TRBJ2-5,-,-
TGCGCCAGCAGCTTGGGTCAGGGTTTCAATCAGCCCCAGCATTTT,CASSLGQGFNQPQHF,TRBV5-1,TRBJ1-5,-,-
TGTGCCAGCAGCCGGCTGGCCAACACTGAAGCTTTCTTT,CASSRLANTEAFF,TRBV5-6,TRBJ1-1,-,once
TGTGCCAGCACCCAAAACCCCGGGACCCATTACGAGCAGTACTTC,CASTQNPGTHYEQYF,TRBV6-5,TRBJ2-7,-,-
TGTGCCAGCTCTATAGAGGGCGGTAACTACGAGCAGTACTTC,CASSIEGGNYEQYF,TRBV11-2,TRBJ2-7,-,-
TGCGCCAGCAGCTTCGCCGGCGGGGGCCTCTCCTACGAGCAGTACTTC,CASSFAGGGLSYEQYF,TRBV5-1,TRBJ2-7,-,-
TGTGCCAGCGCCCTGGGGAGATTCAATCAGCCCCAGCATTTT,CASALGRFNQPQHF,TRBV27,TRBJ1-5,-,-
TGTGCCAGCAGCCGGAGGGGAAACCAAGAGACCCAGTACTTC,CASSRRGNQETQYF,TRBV3-1/TRBV3-2,TRBJ2-5,-,-
TGTGCCAGCAGGGGCCCCGGCGGTGATTCACCCCTCCACTTT,CASRGPGGDSPLHF,TRBV2,TRBJ1-6,-,-
TGTGCCAGCAGGTCGACAGGGGCGGATTCACCCCTCCACTTT,CASRSTGADSPLHF,TRBV7-9,TRBJ1-6,TRBD1,-
TGTGCCAGCAGTCGACAGGTCTCTGAGCAGTTCTTC,CASSRQVSEQFF,TRBV2,TRBJ2-1,-,-
TGCAGCGTTGAGGCCAGGGCTTGGAGTGGAAACACCATATATTTT,CSVEARAWSGNTIYF,TRBV29-1,TRBJ1-3,-,-
TGTGCCAGCAGCGTAGCAAGCAGGGGGATTTCACCCCTCCACTTT,CASSVASRGISPLHF,TRBV9,TRBJ1-6,TRBD1,-
TGTGCCAGCAGACGAAGTAGGGTAGCTAATGAAAAACTGTTTTTT,CASRRSRVANEKLFF,TRBV6-5,TRBJ1-4,-,-
TGTGCCAGCAGCTTAGCGTCGCGGGCTAGCACAGATACGCAGTATTTT,CASSLASRASTDTQYF,TRBV7-9,TRBJ2-3,-,-
TGTGCCAGCAGACAGGACAGGGGTTTGGACGAGCAGTACTTC,CASRQDRGLDEQYF,TRBV3-1/TRBV3-2,TRBJ2-7,TRBD1,-
TGTGCCAGCAGTCCGTTCAGATGGGGAGAGACCCAGTACTTC,CASSPFRWGETQYF,TRBV6-5,TRBJ2-5,-,-
TGCGCCAGCAGCTTTTCCCTAGCGACCACGAGGGGGACCGGGGAGCTGTTTTTT,CASSFSLATTRGTGELFF,TRBV5-1,TRBJ2-2,-,-
TGTGCCAGCAGTGAAGCGATATATGGCTACACCTTC,CASSEAIYGYTF,TRBV2,TRBJ1-2,-,-
TGTGCCTGGAGTGAATATACTGAAGCTTTCTTT,CAWSEYTEAFF,TRBV30,TRBJ1-1,-,-
TGTGCCAGCAGTCCGGGACAGTCCAATCAGCCCCAGCATTTT,CASSPGQSNQPQHF,TRBV9,TRBJ1-5,TRBD1,-
TGTGCCAGCAGTGAAGCGCGGGTTGGAGTAGCGGCCAGCTCCTACAATGAGCAGTTCTTC,CASSEARVGVAASSYNEQFF,TRBV6-1,TRBJ2-1,-,-
TGTGCCAGCAGCTTAACTCGGGAGGACATAGGTGAGCAGTTCTTC,CASSLTREDIGEQFF,TRBV7-9,TRBJ2-1,TRBD2,-
TGCGCCAGCAGCTTGGACAGGGTTTATGGCTACACCTTC,CASSLDRVYGYTF,TRBV5-1,TRBJ1-2,-,once
TGTGCCTGGAGTGTCCTCAGGCAGGCCTATGGCTACACCTTC,CAWSVLRQAYGYTF,TRBV30,TRBJ1-2,-,-
TGTGCCACCAGTGACCCTGGAAACACCATATATTTT,CATSDPGNTIYF,TRBV24-1,TRBJ1-3,-,-
TGTGCTAGCAGCCCGAGGACTAGCGGGAGATCCTACGAGCAGTACTTC,CASSPRTSGRSYEQYF,TRBV7-7,TRBJ2-7,TRBD2,few
TGCGCCAGCAGCCAAGATCCGGGGGGGAGTTGGTATGGCTACACCTTC,CASSQDPGGSWYGYTF,TRBV4-1,TRBJ1-2,-,-
TGTGCCAGCAGCCCGGGACTAGCGGGAGTTGGTGAGCAGTTCTTC,CASSPGLAGVGEQFF,TRBV2,TRBJ2-1,TRBD2,-
TGCGCCAGCAGCTTGCCGCCGGACAGCGAGAACACCGGGGAGCTGTTTTTT,CASSLPPDSENTGELFF,TRBV5-1,TRBJ2-2,-,-
TGTGCCAGCAGCGGGGTCACCGGGGAGCTGTTTTTT,CASSGVTGELFF,TRBV2,TRBJ2-2,-,-